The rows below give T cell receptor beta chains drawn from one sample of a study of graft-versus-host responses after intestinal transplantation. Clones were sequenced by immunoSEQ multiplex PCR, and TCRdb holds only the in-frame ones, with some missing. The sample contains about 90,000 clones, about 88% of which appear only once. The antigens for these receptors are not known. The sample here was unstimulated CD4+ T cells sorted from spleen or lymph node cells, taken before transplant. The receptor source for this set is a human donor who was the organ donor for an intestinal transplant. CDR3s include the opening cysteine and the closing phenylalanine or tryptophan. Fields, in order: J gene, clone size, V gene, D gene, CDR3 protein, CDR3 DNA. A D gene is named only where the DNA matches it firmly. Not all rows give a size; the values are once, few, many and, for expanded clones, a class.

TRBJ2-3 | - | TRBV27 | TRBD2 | CASSLSRPGRLGDTQYF | TGTGCCAGCAGTTTATCGCGCCCCGGGAGGCTGGGAGATACGCAGTATTTT
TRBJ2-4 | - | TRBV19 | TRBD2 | CASSNERGQYF | TGTGCCAGTAGTAACGAGCGGGGCCAGTACTTC
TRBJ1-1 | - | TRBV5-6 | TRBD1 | CASRRGQFNTEAFF | TGTGCCAGCAGGCGGGGACAGTTTAACACTGAAGCTTTCTTT
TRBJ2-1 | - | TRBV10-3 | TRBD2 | CAIAGTSSGEQFF | TGTGCCATCGCCGGGACTAGTAGCGGCGAGCAGTTCTTC
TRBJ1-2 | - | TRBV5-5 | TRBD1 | CASSREQGSRGRELGYTF | TGTGCCAGCAGCCGCGAACAGGGCTCCAGGGGGCGTGAACTTGGCTACACCTTC
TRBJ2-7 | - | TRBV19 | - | CASSTGPSYEQYF | TGTGCCAGTAGTACAGGTCCTTCCTACGAGCAGTACTTC
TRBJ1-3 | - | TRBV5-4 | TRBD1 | CASSSRGLGGNTIYF | TGTGCCAGCAGCTCAAGGGGGCTGGGTGGAAACACCATATATTTT
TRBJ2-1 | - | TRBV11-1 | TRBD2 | CASSLGLAGHDEQFF | TGTGCCAGCAGTCTAGGGCTAGCGGGGCACGATGAGCAGTTCTTC
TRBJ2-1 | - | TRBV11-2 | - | CASTQAPPSHRLKNEQFF | TGTGCCAGCACGCAAGCGCCCCCCTCCCACCGGCTAAAAAATGAGCAGTTCTTC
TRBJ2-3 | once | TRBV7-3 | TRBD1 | CASSFGQALADTQYF | TGTGCCAGCAGCTTCGGACAGGCTTTAGCAGATACGCAGTATTTT
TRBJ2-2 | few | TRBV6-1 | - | CASSENVALNTGELFF | TGTGCCAGCAGTGAAAACGTAGCGTTAAACACCGGGGAGCTGTTTTTT
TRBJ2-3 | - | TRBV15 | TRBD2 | CATRLAGTDTQYF | TGTGCCACCAGGCTAGCGGGCACAGATACGCAGTATTTT
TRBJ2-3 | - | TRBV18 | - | CASSPVAGTDTQYF | TGTGCCAGCTCACCGGTAGCGGGCACAGATACGCAGTATTTT
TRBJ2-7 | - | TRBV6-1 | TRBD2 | CASLPGLAGYEQYF | TGTGCCAGCCTACCGGGACTAGCGGGATACGAGCAGTACTTC
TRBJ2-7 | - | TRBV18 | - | CASSPIGGPDYEQYF | TGTGCCAGCTCACCAATAGGAGGTCCCGACTACGAGCAGTACTTC
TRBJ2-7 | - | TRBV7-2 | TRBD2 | CASSVTSVSSYEQYF | TGTGCCAGCAGCGTGACTAGCGTTAGCTCCTACGAGCAGTACTTC
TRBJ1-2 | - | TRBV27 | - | CASSFVSGIPYGYTF | TGTGCCAGCAGTTTTGTTAGCGGGATACCCTATGGCTACACCTTC
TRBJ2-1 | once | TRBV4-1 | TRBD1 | CASSLRTGEGGGEQFF | TGCGCCAGCAGCCTCCGGACAGGAGAAGGTGGCGGTGAGCAGTTCTTC
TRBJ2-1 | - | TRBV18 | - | CASSPIRDMGNEQFF | TGTGCCAGCTCGCCTATCAGGGATATGGGTAATGAGCAGTTCTTC
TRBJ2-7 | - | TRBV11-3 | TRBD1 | CASSPGQGHYEQYF | TGTGCTAGCAGCCCGGGACAGGGGCACTACGAGCAGTACTTC
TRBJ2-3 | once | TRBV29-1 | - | CSAGGNDRDTQYF | TGCAGCGCGGGCGGGAACGACCGGGATACGCAGTATTTT
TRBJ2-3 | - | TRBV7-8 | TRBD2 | CASSWGLAVPGRTDTQYF | TGTGCCAGCAGCTGGGGACTAGCGGTGCCGGGGCGCACAGATACGCAGTATTTT
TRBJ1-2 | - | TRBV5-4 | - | CASSRWAGEGNYGYTF | TGTGCCAGCAGCCGATGGGCAGGGGAGGGTAACTATGGCTACACCTTC
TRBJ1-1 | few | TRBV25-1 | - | CASSESGRSYTEAFF | TGTGCCAGCAGTGAATCGGGGAGGTCCTACACTGAAGCTTTCTTT
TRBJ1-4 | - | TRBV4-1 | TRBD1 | CASSQATGVREKLFF | TGCGCCAGCAGCCAAGCGACAGGGGTACGCGAAAAACTGTTTTTT
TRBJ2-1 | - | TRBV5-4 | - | CASSLGASVLRVEQFF | TGTGCCAGCAGCTTGGGGGCTAGCGTCCTTCGCGTTGAGCAGTTCTTC
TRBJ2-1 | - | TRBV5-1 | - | CASSLVGTLQEQSSYNEQFF | TGCGCCAGCAGCTTGGTTGGGACACTACAGGAACAAAGCTCCTACAATGAGCAGTTCTTC
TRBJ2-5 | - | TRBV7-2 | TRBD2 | CASSLGLAGGTGETQYF | TGTGCCAGCAGCTTAGGTCTAGCGGGGGGAACTGGAGAGACCCAGTACTTC
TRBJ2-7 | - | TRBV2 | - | CASSGGPGFEQYF | TGTGCCAGCAGTGGGGGGCCCGGGTTCGAGCAGTACTTC
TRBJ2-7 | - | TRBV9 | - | CASSPPRAPSYEQYF | TGTGCCAGCAGCCCACCGCGGGCGCCCTCCTACGAGCAGTACTTC
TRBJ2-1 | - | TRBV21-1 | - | CASSKVRGPYNEQFF | TGTGCCAGCAGCAAAGTCCGCGGCCCCTACAATGAGCAGTTCTTC
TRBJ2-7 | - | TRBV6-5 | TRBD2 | CASSLRGGVQQYF | TGTGCCAGCAGCCTCCGGGGGGGCGTTCAGCAGTACTTC
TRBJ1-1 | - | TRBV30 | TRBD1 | CAWRRTGSGTEAFF | TGTGCCTGGAGAAGGACAGGGTCAGGCACTGAAGCTTTCTTT
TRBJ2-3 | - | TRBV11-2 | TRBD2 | CASRPWGGITDTQYF | TGTGCCAGCAGACCGTGGGGGGGGATAACAGATACGCAGTATTTT
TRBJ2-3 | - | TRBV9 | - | CASSVGGLADTQYF | TGTGCCAGCAGCGTAGGAGGGTTGGCAGATACGCAGTATTTT
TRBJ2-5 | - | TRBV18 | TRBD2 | CASSPWEGETQYF | TGTGCCAGCTCACCATGGGAGGGGGAGACCCAGTACTTC
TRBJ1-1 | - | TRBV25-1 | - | CASSDPTEAFF | TGTGCCAGCAGTGACCCTACTGAAGCTTTCTTT